At least ten counts were recorded for the clone carrying this TCR beta chain. The target antigen is unknown. The source of the sample is a study of response to subunit inactivated influenza vaccine. Points from the study as a whole: Authors proposed each seasonal influenza vaccination draws in few new T cells.

TCRdb re-derived calls from the RT-PCR reads in MiXCR, one entry per CDR3 protein. The sample has 450,000 to 600,000 distinct CDR3 sequences, approximately 7.2% seen once. CDR1 is SGHTA, CDR2 FQGNSA, per germline. This CDR3 region has 15 residues. V was cut by 8 bases and J by 1 base, with 15 bases left in between. J is TRBJ2-1 and V is TRBV7-2; D is ambiguous. The sample was PBMCs from blood, taken around 25 months after vaccination. The receptor was isolated from a man between 50 and 75 years old who received an inactivated influenza vaccine. The CDR3 is CASQVDWPSYNEQFF. As DNA, the CDR3 is TGTGCCAGCCAAGTGGATTGGCCATCCTACAATGAGCAGTTCTTC.